These 18 T cell receptor beta chains share one sample of origin, sequenced in a study of T cell repertoires in cytomegalovirus infection (dated by TCRdb to the late 2010s). Sequencing relied on an Illumina HiSeq 1500. The public reads were reprocessed in TCRdb via fastp at Q25 and MiXCR, keeping in-frame beta chains. Identical CDR3 protein sequences are pooled into one entry, listed with their most common genes and DNA. This sample has around 25,000 distinct CDR3 sequences in its table, and 20% to 25% of those were observed once. About nine tenths of the sample comes from the top ten. Their antigens are not known. The treatment or condition label for this specimen denotes: in vitro stimulation with specific CMV peptide epitopes to enrich CMV-specific T cells. The starting material was CD8+ T cells from cultured PBMCs, obtained from culture after CMV antigen stimulation. The receptors originated from a human donor in good health (CMV status not recorded). Some clones in this sample may be carry-over from other donors' samples.

This clonotype was counted between two and nine times. The gene calls are TRBV7-2 and TRBJ1-5; a possible D gene is TRBD1 (6 bases). Trimming took off 4 bases at V and 4 bases at J, with 17 bases between the two ends. The CDR3 loop spans 16 amino acids. Germline V CDR1 and CDR2: SGHTA, FQGNSA. The CDR3 bases are TGTGCCAGCAGCTCGACCCACGGGACATATAATCAGCCCCAGCATTTT. The encoded protein is CASSSTHGTYNQPQHF.

The V gene is TRBV2, the J gene TRBJ1-4, with D perhaps TRBD1 (5 bases). The germline gives CDR1 SNHLY, CDR2 FYNNEI. The CDR3 is made up of 14 amino acids. With 7 bases removed from V and 7 bases from J, the gap between germline ends came to 16 bases. CDR3 in amino acids: CASKSLEDSEKLFF. The CDR3 region has the DNA TGTGCCAGCAAATCGCTAGAAGACAGTGAAAAACTGTTTTTT.

This clonotype turned up a few times. The V gene is TRBV19, the J gene TRBJ1-5, with 7 bases identical to TRBD1. The CDR3 loop spans 14 amino acids. J lost 5 bases, V lost 2 bases, and 3 bases had no gene match. From germline, CDR1 is LNHDA and CDR2 SQIVND (reference sequence). The CDR3 sequence is CASSIWTGDQPQHF. In nucleotides, the CDR3 is TGTGCCAGTAGTATATGGACAGGAGATCAGCCCCAGCATTTT.

V and J are TRBV2 and TRBJ1-1, with D unresolved. V lost 2 bases and J lost 3, with 16 bases in between. CDR3 length: 16 residues. Germline V gene data show CDR1 as SNHLY and CDR2 as FYNNEI. The chain's CDR3 is CASSESTPGWDTEAFF. Here the CDR3 DNA reads TGTGCCAGCAGTGAAAGTACACCGGGGTGGGACACTGAAGCTTTCTTT.

This clonotype was seen ten or more times. V usage is TRBV7-9 and J usage is TRBJ2-7, with D perhaps assigned TRBD1 or TRBD2 (7 bases each). Germline V gene data show CDR1 as SEHNR and CDR2 as FQNEAQ (reference sequence). There are 12 residues in the CDR3. V was cut by 10 bases and J by 2 bases, with 12 bases left in between. DNA for the CDR3: TGTGCCACTCAGGGGGGGACCTACGAGCAGTACTTC. Amino acids: CATQGGTYEQYF.

The gene calls are TRBV7-8 and TRBJ2-7; D possibly matches TRBD1 or TRBD2 (5 bases each). The germline V gene encodes CDR1 SGHVS and CDR2 FQNEAQ. The CDR3 is 14 amino acids. Trimming shortened V by 5 bases and J by 2 bases, and 13 bases separated the two germline ends. The CDR3 here is CASSRDRRTYEQYF. CDR3 in DNA: TGTGCCAGCAGCCGGGACCGCCGGACCTACGAGCAGTACTTC.

This clonotype was detected many times. The chain combines TRBV7-2 with TRBJ1-6; D is unclear. Trimming cost V 5 bases and J 6 bases, with 8 bases left between them. The V gene's germline CDR1 is SGHTA and CDR2 FQGNSA. CDR3 length equals 13 residues. CDR3 coding DNA: TGTGCCAGCAGCCCTACGAGTAATTCACCCCTCCACTTT. Translated: CASSPTSNSPLHF. Combining the CDR3 with reference TRBV7-2 and TRBJ1-6 gives the whole variable domain GAGVSQSPSNKVTEKGKDVELRCDPISGHTALYWYRQSLGQGLEFLIYFQGNSAPDKSGLPSDRFSAERTGGSVSTLTIQRTQQEDSAVYLCASSPTSNSPLHFGNGTRLTVT.

This clonotype was counted ten times or more. The rearrangement joins TRBV7-9 to TRBJ2-2, with D tentatively TRBD2 (6 bases). V was trimmed by 4 bases and J by 5 bases, leaving 8 bases between them. Germline V lookup: CDR1 SEHNR, CDR2 FQNEAQ (reference sequence). The CDR3 is 13 residues long. CDR3 DNA sequence: TGTGCCAGCAGCTCCGCGGGGACCGGGGAGCTGTTTTTT. This encodes CASSSAGTGELFF. The entire variable domain, with the rest obtained from reference TRBV7-9 and TRBJ2-2, is as follows: DTGVSQNPRHKITKRGQNVTFRCDPISEHNRLYWYRQTLGQGPEFLTYFQNEAQLEKSRLLSDRFSAERPKGSFSTLEIQRTEQGDSAMYLCASSSAGTGELFFGEGSRLTVL.

V usage is TRBV14 and J usage is TRBJ1-1; D uncertain. The CDR3 is 13 amino acids. Trimming shortened V by 6 bases and J by 0 bases, and 8 bases separated the two germline ends. The germline V gene encodes CDR1 SGHDN and CDR2 FVKESK. CDR3 protein: CASSLVLNTEAFF. CDR3 nucleotides: TGTGCCAGCAGTCTTGTGCTGAACACTGAAGCTTTCTTT.

The chain is built from TRBV2 and TRBJ2-7, with D uncertain. Germline values: CDR1 SNHLY, CDR2 FYNNEI. Trimming took 7 bases from V and 3 from J, leaving 10 bases between them. The CDR3 runs to 12 residues. The CDR3 reads CASKSSIYEQYF. DNA of the CDR3: TGTGCCAGCAAGTCGAGTATCTACGAGCAGTACTTC.

The rearrangement joins TRBV12-3 or TRBV12-4 to TRBJ2-1; D may correspond to TRBD1 or TRBD2 (7 bases each). V was clipped by 5 bases and J by 3 bases, with 17 bases between them. The CDR3 covers 16 residues. CDR3 residues: CASSPGGGTNYNEQFF. The CDR3 DNA reads TGTGCCAGCAGTCCAGGGGGGGGGACCAACTACAATGAGCAGTTCTTC.

This clonotype occurred many times. The chain links TRBV20-1 to TRBJ2-1; D remains unclear. Trimming removed 2 bases at V and 3 bases at J, with 11 bases between. The CDR3 has 14 residues. CDR1 DFQATT and CDR2 SNEGSKA come from the germline V gene (reference sequence). CDR3 coding DNA: TGCAGTGCTAGATCGCCTGGCGACTACAATGAGCAGTTCTTC. Translating it yields CSARSPGDYNEQFF.

This clonotype has a single count. The chain employs TRBV6-5 and TRBJ2-7; D is possibly TRBD1 or TRBD2 (5 bases each). Germline loops: CDR1 MNHEY, CDR2 SVGAGI. Trimming cost V 7 bases and J 2 bases, with 15 bases left between them. The CDR3 totals 14 residues. CDR3 residues: CASNPGTEPYEQYF. CDR3 in DNA: TGTGCCAGCAATCCCGGGACCGAGCCCTACGAGCAGTACTTC.

The chain uses TRBV6-1 and TRBJ2-5, with 13 bases identical to TRBD2. With V trimmed by 4 bases and J by 3 bases, 2 bases remained unmatched. Germline loops: CDR1 MNHNS, CDR2 SASEGT. This CDR3 comprises 15 residues. The CDR3 nucleotides read TGTGCCAGCAGTGGGGGACTAGCGGGGAAAGAGACCCAGTACTTC. Residues: CASSGGLAGKETQYF.

This clonotype was counted only a few times. This chain links TRBV6-1 with TRBJ1-6, with D perhaps matching TRBD1 (5 bases). Germline CDR1 MNHNS, CDR2 SASEGT. With 6 bases removed from V and 0 bases from J, the gap between germline ends came to 9 bases. This CDR3 is built from 15 residues. The CDR3 DNA follows: TGTGCCAGCAGAGCAGGGAGCTCCTATAATTCACCCCTCCACTTT. It codes for CASRAGSSYNSPLHF.

CDR3 protein: CASSLWGQLNQPQHF. The CDR3 nucleotides are TGTGCCAGCAGTTTATGGGGACAACTTAATCAGCCCCAGCATTTT. This chain links TRBV28 with TRBJ1-5; the D gene is possibly TRBD1 (6 bases). From germline, CDR1 is MDHEN and CDR2 SYDVKM. V dropped 0 bases and J dropped 4 bases, with 10 bases sitting between them. The CDR3 consists of 15 residues.

This clonotype occurred a few times. The rearrangement uses TRBV29-1 and TRBJ2-5, with D possibly matching TRBD2 (6 bases). V lost 0 bases, J lost 5 bases, and 16 bases lay in between. CDR3 size: 15 residues. Germline V gene lookup returns CDR1 SQVTM and CDR2 ANQGSEA. The CDR3 DNA is TGCAGCGTTGAAGATGGCGGGACGGCCCGGGAGACCCAGTACTTC. Its translation: CSVEDGGTARETQYF.

The rearrangement uses TRBV20-1 and TRBJ2-1; D gene ambiguous. The CDR3 has 17 amino acids. The germline gives CDR1 DFQATT, CDR2 SNEGSKA (reference sequence). V gave up 0 bases and J gave up 0 bases, with 15 bases separating them. The CDR3 here is CSARDPRAVGSYNEQFF. DNA for the CDR3: TGCAGTGCTAGAGATCCCCGGGCCGTCGGCTCCTACAATGAGCAGTTCTTC.